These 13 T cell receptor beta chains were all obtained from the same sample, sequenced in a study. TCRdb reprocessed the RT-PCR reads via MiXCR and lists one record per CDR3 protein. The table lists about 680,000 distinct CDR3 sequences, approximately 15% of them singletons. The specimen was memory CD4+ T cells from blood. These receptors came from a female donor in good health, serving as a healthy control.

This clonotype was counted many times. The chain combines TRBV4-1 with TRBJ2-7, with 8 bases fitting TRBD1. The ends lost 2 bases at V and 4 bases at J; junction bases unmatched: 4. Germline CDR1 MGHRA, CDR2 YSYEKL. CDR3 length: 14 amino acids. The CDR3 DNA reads TGCGCCAGCAGCCAACAGGGGGCTTGGTACGAGCAGTACTTC. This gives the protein CASSQQGAWYEQYF.

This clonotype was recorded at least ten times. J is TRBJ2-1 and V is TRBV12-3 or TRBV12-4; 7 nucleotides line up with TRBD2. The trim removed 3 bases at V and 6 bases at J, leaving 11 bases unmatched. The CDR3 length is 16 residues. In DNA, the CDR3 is TGTGCCAGCAGTTTTATCTCCAGCGGGATGGTCAATGAGCAGTTCTTC. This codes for CASSFISSGMVNEQFF.

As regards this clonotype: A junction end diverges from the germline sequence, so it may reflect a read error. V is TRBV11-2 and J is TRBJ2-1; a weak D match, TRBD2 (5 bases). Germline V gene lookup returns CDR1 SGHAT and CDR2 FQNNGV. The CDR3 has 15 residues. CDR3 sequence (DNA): TGTGCCGGCAGCCTCCAACTAGGGAACTACAATGAGCAGTTCTTC. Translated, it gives CAGSLQLGNYNEQFF.

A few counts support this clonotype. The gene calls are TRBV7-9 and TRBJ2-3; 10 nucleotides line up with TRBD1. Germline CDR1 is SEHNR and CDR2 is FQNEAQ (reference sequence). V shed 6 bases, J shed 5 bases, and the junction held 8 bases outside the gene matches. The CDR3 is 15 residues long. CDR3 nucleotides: TGTGCCAGCAGGCCAGGGACAGGGGCCGAAGATACGCAGTATTTT. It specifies CASRPGTGAEDTQYF.

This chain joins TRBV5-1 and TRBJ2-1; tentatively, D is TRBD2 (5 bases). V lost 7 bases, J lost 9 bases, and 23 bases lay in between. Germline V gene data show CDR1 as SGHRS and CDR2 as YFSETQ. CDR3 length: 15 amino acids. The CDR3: CASLEGISRSSEQFF. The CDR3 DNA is TGCGCCAGCCTCGAGGGCATCTCAAGGTCCAGTGAGCAGTTCTTC.

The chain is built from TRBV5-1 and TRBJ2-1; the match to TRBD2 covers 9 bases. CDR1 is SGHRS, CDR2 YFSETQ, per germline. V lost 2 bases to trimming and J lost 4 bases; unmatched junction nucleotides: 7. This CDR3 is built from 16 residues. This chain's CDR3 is CASSLGASGIYNEQFF. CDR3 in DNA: TGCGCCAGCAGCTTAGGGGCTAGCGGGATTTACAATGAGCAGTTCTTC.

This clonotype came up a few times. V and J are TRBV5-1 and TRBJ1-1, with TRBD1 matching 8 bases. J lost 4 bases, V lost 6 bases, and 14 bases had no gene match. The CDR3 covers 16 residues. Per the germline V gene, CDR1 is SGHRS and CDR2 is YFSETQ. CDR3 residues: CASNTGTGATATEAFF. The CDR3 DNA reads TGCGCCAGCAACACCGGGACAGGCGCTACGGCCACTGAAGCTTTCTTT.

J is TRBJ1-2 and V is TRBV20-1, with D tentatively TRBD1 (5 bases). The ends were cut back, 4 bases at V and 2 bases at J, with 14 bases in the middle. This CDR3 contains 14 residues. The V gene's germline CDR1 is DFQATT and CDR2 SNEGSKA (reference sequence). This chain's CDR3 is CSATWGRANYGYTF. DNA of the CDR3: TGCAGTGCTACTTGGGGCAGGGCAAACTATGGCTACACCTTC.

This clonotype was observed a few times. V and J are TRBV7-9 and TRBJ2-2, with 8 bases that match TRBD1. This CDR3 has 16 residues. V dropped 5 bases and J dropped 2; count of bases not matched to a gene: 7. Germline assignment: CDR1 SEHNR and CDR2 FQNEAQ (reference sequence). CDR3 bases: TGTGCCAGCAGCGCGTACAGGGGGGATAACACCGGGGAGCTGTTTTTT. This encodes CASSAYRGDNTGELFF.

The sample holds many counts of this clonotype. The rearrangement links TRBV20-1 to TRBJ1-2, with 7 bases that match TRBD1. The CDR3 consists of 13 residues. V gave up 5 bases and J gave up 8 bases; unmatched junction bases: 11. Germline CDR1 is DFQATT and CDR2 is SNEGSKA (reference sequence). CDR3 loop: CSASDRDPGGYTF. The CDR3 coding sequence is TGCAGTGCTTCCGACAGGGACCCGGGGGGCTACACCTTC.

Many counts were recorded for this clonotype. In DNA, the CDR3 is TGCGCCAGCAGCCTAAGCGGGGACGGCACAGATACGCAGTATTTT. It yields the protein CASSLSGDGTDTQYF. The chain couples TRBV4-3 to TRBJ2-3, with 7 nucleotides matching TRBD2. The CDR3 runs 15 residues. The junction had 5 bases not matched to a gene; V was cut back by 4 bases and J by 1 base. CDR1 and CDR2 (germline): LGHNA, YSLEER.

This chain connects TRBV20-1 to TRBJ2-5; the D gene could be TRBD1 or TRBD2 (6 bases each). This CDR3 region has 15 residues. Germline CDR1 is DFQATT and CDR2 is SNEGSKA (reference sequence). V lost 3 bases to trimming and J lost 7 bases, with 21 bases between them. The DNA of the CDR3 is TGCAGTGCTAGGCCAATGACTAGGACAGAAGGGACCCAGTACTTC. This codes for CSARPMTRTEGTQYF.

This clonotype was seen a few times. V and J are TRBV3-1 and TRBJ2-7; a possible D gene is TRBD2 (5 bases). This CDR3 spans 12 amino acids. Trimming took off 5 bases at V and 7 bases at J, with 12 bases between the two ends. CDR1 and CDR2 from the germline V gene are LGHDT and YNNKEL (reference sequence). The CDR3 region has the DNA TGTGCCAGCAGCACTATCCCGGGGGAGCAGTACTTC. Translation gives CASSTIPGEQYF.